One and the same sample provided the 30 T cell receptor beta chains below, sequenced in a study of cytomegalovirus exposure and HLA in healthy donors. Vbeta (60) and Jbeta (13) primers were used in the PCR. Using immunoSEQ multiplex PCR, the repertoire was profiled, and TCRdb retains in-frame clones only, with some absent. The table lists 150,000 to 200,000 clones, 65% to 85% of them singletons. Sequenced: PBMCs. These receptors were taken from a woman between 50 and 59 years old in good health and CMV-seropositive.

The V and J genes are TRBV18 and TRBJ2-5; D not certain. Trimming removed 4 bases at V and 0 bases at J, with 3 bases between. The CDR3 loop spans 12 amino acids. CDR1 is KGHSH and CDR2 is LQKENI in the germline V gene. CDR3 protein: CASSLNQETQYF. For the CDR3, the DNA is TGTGCCAGCTCACTCAACCAAGAGACCCAGTACTTC.

The CDR3 DNA is TGTGCCAGCTCGCAGATAGGGACAGCCTACGAGCAGTACTTC. It yields the protein CASSQIGTAYEQYF. V and J are TRBV18 and TRBJ2-7; 7 bases fit TRBD1. V shed 6 bases, J shed 2 bases, and the junction held 7 bases outside the gene matches. The germline gives CDR1 KGHSH, CDR2 LQKENI. The CDR3 has 14 amino acids.

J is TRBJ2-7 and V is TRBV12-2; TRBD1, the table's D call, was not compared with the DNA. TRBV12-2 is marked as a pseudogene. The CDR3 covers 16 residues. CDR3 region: CASRPQLGDSSYEQYF. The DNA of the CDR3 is TGTGCAAGTCGCCCACAGTTAGGGGACAGCTCCTACGAGCAGTACTTC.

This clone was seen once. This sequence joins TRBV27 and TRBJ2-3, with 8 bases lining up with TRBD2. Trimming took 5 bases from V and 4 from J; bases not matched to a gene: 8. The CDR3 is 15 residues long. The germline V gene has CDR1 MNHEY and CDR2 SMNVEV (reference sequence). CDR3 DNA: TGTGCCAGCAGTCCTGTTGGTAGCGGGGCAGATACGCAGTATTTT. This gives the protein CASSPVGSGADTQYF.

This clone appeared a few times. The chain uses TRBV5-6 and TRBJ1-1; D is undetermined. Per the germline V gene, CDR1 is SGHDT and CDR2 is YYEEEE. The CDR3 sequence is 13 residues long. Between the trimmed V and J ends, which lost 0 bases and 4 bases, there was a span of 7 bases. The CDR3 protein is CASSLGPRTEAFF. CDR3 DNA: TGTGCCAGCAGCTTGGGTCCGCGCACTGAAGCTTTCTTT.

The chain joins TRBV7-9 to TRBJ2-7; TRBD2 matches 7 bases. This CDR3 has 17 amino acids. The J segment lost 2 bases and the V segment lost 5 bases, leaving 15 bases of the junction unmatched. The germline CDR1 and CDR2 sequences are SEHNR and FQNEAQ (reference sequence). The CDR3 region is CASSPARGEGPPYEQYF. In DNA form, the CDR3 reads TGTGCCAGCAGCCCAGCACGAGGGGAGGGACCGCCCTACGAGCAGTACTTC.

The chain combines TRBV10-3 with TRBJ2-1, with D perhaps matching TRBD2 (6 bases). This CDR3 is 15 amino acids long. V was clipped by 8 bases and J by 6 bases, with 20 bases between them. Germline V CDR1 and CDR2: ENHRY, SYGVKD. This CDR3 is CAIGDGGNLRNEQFF. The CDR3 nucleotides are TGTGCCATCGGGGACGGGGGAAATCTACGCAATGAGCAGTTCTTC.

CDR3 bases: TGTGCCAGCAGTACCATGACAGGGAGGGAGACCCAGTACTTC. Protein product: CASSTMTGRETQYF. The chain recombines TRBV2 with TRBJ2-5; D is possibly TRBD1 (7 bases). The CDR3 extends over 14 amino acids. The ends were cut back, 5 bases at V and 5 bases at J, with 15 bases in the middle. Germline CDR1 and CDR2: SNHLY and FYNNEI.

The CDR3, as DNA: TGTGCCAGCAGCCCCAATGCAGTCGAGCAGTACTTC. The encoded protein is CASSPNAVEQYF. The chain has TRBV7-6 and TRBJ2-7; D remains unclear. Germline CDR1 and CDR2: SGHVS and FNYEAQ. V was shortened by 5 bases and J by 6 bases, with 11 bases between the two germline ends. CDR3 length equals 12 residues.

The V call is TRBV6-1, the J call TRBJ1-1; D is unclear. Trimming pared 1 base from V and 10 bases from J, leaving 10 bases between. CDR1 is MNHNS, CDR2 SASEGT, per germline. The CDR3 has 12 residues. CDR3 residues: CASSEVYTRAFF. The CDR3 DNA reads TGTGCCAGCAGTGAAGTGTATACTAGAGCTTTCTTT.

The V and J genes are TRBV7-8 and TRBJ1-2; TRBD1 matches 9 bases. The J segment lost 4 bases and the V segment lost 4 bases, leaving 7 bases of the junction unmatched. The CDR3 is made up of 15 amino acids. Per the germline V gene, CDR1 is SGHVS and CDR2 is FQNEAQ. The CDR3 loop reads CASSSTGQGFYGYTF. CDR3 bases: TGTGCCAGCAGCTCCACGGGACAGGGATTCTATGGCTACACCTTC.

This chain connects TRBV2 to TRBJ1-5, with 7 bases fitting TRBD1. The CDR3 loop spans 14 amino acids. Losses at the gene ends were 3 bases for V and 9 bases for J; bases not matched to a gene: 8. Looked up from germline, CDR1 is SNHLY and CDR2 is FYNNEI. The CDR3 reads CASSDQGEKRPQHF. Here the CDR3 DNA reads TGTGCCAGCAGTGACCAGGGGGAGAAGAGGCCCCAGCATTTT.

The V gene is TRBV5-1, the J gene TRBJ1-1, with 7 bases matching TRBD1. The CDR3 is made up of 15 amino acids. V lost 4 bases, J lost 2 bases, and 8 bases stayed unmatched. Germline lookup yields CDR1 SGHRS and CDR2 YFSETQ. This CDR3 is CASSRRQGYNTEAFF. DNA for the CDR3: TGCGCCAGCAGCCGAAGACAGGGCTATAACACTGAAGCTTTCTTT.

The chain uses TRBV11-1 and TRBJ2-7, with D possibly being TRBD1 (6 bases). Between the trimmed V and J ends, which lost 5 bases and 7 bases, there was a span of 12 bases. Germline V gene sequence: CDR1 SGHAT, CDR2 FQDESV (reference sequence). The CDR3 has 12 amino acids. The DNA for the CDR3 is TGTGCCAGCAGCCAGGGGCTCGGGGAGCAGTACTTC. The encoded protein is CASSQGLGEQYF.

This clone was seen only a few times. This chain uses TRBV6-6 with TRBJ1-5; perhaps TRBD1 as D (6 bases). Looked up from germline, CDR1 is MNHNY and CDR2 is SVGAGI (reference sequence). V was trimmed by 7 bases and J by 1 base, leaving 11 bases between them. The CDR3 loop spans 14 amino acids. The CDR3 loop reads CASNDRQSNQPQHF. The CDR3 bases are TGTGCCAGCAACGACAGGCAGAGCAATCAGCCCCAGCATTTT.

Here the CDR3 DNA reads TGCGCCAGCAAGGCGGGGACAGGGGGCACTGAGACCCAGTACTTC. Amino acid sequence: CASKAGTGGTETQYF. V usage is TRBV5-1 and J usage is TRBJ2-5; 12 bases align to TRBD1. The CDR3 is 15 residues long. V lost 6 bases and J lost 5; bases outside the gene matches: 8. The germline V gene encodes CDR1 SGHRS and CDR2 YFSETQ.

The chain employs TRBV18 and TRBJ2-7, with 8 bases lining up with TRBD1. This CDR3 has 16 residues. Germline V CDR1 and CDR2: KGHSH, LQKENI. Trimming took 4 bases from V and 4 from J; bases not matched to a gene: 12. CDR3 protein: CASSRGQGVNTYEQYF. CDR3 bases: TGTGCCAGCTCACGAGGACAGGGCGTTAATACTTACGAGCAGTACTTC.

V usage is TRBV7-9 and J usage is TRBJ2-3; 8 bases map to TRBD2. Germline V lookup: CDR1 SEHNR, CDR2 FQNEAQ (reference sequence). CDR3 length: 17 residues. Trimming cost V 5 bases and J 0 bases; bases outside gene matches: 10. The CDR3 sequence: CASSQKWRGASTDTQYF. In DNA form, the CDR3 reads TGTGCCAGCAGCCAAAAGTGGCGGGGGGCCAGCACAGATACGCAGTATTTT.

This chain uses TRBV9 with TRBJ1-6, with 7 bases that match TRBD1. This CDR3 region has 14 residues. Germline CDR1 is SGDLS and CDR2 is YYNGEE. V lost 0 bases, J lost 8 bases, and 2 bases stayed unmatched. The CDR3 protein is CASSVGQGDSPLHF. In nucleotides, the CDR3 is TGTGCCAGCAGCGTAGGACAGGGCGATTCACCCCTCCACTTT.

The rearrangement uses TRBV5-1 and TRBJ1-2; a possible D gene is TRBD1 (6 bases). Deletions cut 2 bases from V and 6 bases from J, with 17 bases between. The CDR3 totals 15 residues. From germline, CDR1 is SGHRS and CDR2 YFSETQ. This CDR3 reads CASSFGGRGVDGYTF. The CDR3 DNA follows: TGCGCCAGCAGCTTCGGGGGGCGAGGGGTCGATGGCTACACCTTC.

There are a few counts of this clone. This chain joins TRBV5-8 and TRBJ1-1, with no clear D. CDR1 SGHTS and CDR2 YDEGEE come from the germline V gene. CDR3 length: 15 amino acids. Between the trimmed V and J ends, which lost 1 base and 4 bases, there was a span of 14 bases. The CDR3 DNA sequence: TGTGCCAGCAGCTTGCTTCTGGGAGAAGTCACTGAAGCTTTCTTT. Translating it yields CASSLLLGEVTEAFF.

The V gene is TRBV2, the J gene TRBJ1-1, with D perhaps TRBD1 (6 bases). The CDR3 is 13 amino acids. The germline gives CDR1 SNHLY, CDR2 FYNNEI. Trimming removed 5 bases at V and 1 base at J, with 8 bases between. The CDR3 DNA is TGTGCCAGCAGTATGGACAGGAACACTGAAGCTTTCTTT. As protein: CASSMDRNTEAFF.

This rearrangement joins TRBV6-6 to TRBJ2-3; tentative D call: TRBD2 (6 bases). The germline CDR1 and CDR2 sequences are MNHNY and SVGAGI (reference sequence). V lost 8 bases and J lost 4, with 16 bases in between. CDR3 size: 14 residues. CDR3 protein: CASATRLLADTQYF. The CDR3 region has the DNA TGTGCCAGCGCGACTAGGCTTCTGGCAGATACGCAGTATTTT.

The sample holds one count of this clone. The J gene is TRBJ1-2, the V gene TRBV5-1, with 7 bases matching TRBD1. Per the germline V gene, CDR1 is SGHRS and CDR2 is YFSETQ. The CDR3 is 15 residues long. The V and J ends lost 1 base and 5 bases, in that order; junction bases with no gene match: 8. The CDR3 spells CASSLSATGAYGYTF. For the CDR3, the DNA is TGCGCCAGCAGCTTGTCGGCTACAGGGGCATATGGCTACACCTTC. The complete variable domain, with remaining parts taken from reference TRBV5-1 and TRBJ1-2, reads KAGVTQTPRYLIKTRGQQVTLSCSPISGHRSVSWYQQTPGQGLQFLFEYFSETQRNKGNFPGRFSGRQFSNSRSEMNVSTLELGDSALYLCASSLSATGAYGYTFGSGTRLTVV.

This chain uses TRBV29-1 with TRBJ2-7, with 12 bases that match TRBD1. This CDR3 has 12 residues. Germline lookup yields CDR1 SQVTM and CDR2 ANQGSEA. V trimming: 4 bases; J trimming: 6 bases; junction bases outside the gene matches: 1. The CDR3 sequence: CSVGDRGREQYF. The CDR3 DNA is TGCAGCGTTGGGGACAGGGGGCGCGAGCAGTACTTC.

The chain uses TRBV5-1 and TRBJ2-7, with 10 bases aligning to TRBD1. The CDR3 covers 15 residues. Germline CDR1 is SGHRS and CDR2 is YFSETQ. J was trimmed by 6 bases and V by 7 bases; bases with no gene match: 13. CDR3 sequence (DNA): TGCGCCAGCGGCTGGGGGACAGGGGTAAATCGCGAGCAGTACTTC. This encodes CASGWGTGVNREQYF.

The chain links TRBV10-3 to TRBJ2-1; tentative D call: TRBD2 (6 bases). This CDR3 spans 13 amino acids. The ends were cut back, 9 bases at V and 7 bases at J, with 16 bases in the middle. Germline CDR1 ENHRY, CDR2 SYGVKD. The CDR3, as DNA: TGTGCCATTTCAGGGCCGGCGGGGAATGAGCAGTTCTTC. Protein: CAISGPAGNEQFF.

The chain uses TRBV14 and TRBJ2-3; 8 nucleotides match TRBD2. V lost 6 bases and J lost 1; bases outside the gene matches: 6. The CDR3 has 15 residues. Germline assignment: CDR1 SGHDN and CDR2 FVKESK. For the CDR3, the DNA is TGTGCCAGCAGTCGTAACGGGGGGGGCACAGATACGCAGTATTTT. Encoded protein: CASSRNGGGTDTQYF.

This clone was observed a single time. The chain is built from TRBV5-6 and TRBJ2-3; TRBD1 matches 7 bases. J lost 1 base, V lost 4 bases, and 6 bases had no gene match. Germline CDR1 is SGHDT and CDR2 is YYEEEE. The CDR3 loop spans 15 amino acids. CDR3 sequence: CASSPGQLRTDTQYF. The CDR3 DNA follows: TGTGCCAGCAGCCCGGGACAGCTCCGCACAGATACGCAGTATTTT.

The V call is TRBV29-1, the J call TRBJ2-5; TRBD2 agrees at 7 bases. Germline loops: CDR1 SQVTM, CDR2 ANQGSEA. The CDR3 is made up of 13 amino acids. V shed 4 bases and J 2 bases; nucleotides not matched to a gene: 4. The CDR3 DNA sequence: TGCAGCGTTGCAGCGGGGCTGCAAGAGACCCAGTACTTC. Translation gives CSVAAGLQETQYF. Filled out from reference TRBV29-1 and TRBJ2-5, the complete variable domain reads SAVISQKPSRDICQRGTSLTIQCQVDSQVTMMFWYRQQPGQSLTLIATANQGSEATYESGFVIDKFPISRPNLTFSTLTVSNMSPEDSSIYLCSVAAGLQETQYFGPGTRLLVL.